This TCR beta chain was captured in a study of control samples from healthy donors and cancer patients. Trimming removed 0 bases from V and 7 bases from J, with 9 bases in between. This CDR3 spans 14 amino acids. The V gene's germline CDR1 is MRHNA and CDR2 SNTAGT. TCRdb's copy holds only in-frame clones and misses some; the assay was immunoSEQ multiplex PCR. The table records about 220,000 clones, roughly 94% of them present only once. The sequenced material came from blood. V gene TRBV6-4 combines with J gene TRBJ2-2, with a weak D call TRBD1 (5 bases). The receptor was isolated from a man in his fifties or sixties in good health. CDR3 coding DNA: TGTGCCAGCAGTGACTCATCAGGGATCGGGGAGCTGTTTTTT. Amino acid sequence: CASSDSSGIGELFF.